These T cell receptor beta chains were read from a single sample in a study of T cells after yellow fever vaccination. TCRdb re-analysed the 5' RACE reads in MiXCR, keeping a single row per CDR3 protein. Among some 200,000 distinct CDR3 sequences listed, approximately 9.9% were seen once. The sequenced sample was CD8+ T cells sorted from PBMCs, obtained 15 days after the yellow fever booster vaccination. These receptors came from a man aged 18-30 years who received the YFV17D yellow fever vaccine. The CDR3 runs from the conserved cysteine through the conserved F or W. A D gene is named only where the DNA matches it firmly. Rows may omit the clone size; those that give it use once, few, many or a size class.

TRBV15,.,.,TRBJ1-2,TGTGCCACCAGCAGAACCAGGAGGGACTACACCTTC,CATSRTRRDYTF
TRBV5-4,few,TRBD1,TRBJ1-2,TGTGCCAGCGCCGACAGGGACTCGGGCTATGGCTACACCTTC,CASADRDSGYGYTF
TRBV4-1,.,.,TRBJ2-5,TGCGCCAGCAGCCAAGAAGGGACCGATGAGACCCAGTACTTC,CASSQEGTDETQYF
TRBV2,.,TRBD2,TRBJ2-2,TGTGCCAGCAGTGTAGGGACTACCAACACCGGGGAGCTGTTTTTT,CASSVGTTNTGELFF
TRBV3-1,few,TRBD2,TRBJ2-1,TGTGCCAGCAGCCAACCCCCCGGGACTAGTCTCTCCCTTGAGCAGTTCTTC,CASSQPPGTSLSLEQFF
TRBV20-1,.,TRBD1,TRBJ2-7,TGCAGTGCGACCACTTTCGGGGGACAGGGTGTGTACGAGCAGTACTTC,CSATTFGGQGVYEQYF
TRBV16,few,TRBD1,TRBJ1-2,TGTGCCAGCAGCGACCGACAGGGGGGAAACTATGGCTACACCTTC,CASSDRQGGNYGYTF
TRBV7-2,few,.,TRBJ2-7,TGTGCCAGCAGCTTAAATTCGGGGCCCGCCTACGAGCAGTACTTC,CASSLNSGPAYEQYF
TRBV19,.,.,TRBJ1-1,TGTGCCAGTAGTTTCGTCCGGGGGCCCACTGAAGCTTTCTTT,CASSFVRGPTEAFF
TRBV28,.,.,TRBJ1-2,TGTGCCAGCACTCCTGGGGGTATTATCTACACCTTC,CASTPGGIIYTF
TRBV4-3,.,TRBD1,TRBJ1-2,TGCGCCAGCAGCCAAGATCTAGGACAGGGAATTGGGTACACCTTC,CASSQDLGQGIGYTF
TRBV10-3,.,TRBD1,TRBJ2-7,TGTGCCATCAGTGACTCCGGGACAGGGGACTCCTACGAGCAGTACTTC,CAISDSGTGDSYEQYF
TRBV15,few,.,TRBJ2-5,TGTGCCACCAGCAGAGGGGGACTGCAAGAGACCCAGTACTTC,CATSRGGLQETQYF
TRBV6-2/TRBV6-3,few,.,TRBJ1-2,TGTGCCAGCAGTTTTCTTCATCAAGGTGGTACCTATGGCTACACCTTC,CASSFLHQGGTYGYTF
TRBV27,many,.,TRBJ2-1,TGTGCCAGCAGTTTAGCTAATGAGCAGTTCTTC,CASSLANEQFF
TRBV4-3,.,TRBD2,TRBJ2-1,TGCGCCAGCAGCCAAGGGTGGAATCGGGGGGATGAGCAGTTCTTC,CASSQGWNRGDEQFF
TRBV29-1,few,.,TRBJ2-2,TGCAGCGTTGACGGCGGGGACACCGGGGAGCTGTTTTTT,CSVDGGDTGELFF
TRBV14,.,.,TRBJ2-5,TGTGCCAGCAGCCAAGGTGTGGGGGCCACCCAAGAGACCCAGTACTTC,CASSQGVGATQETQYF
TRBV28,few,.,TRBJ2-5,TGTGCCAGCAGTCCGAGGGGCGCGGAGACCCAGTACTTC,CASSPRGAETQYF
TRBV16,.,.,TRBJ1-5,TGTGCCAGCAGCCAACAGGGGCGGGGAAGCAATCAGCCCCAGCATTTT,CASSQQGRGSNQPQHF
TRBV25-1,.,.,TRBJ2-3,TGTGCCAGCAGTGGAGCAGATACGCAGTATTTT,CASSGADTQYF
TRBV27,.,TRBD1,TRBJ1-2,TGTGCCAGCAGTTTACCCCTCGACAGGGTAGGGGCAGGCTACACCTTC,CASSLPLDRVGAGYTF
TRBV3-2,.,.,TRBJ1-2,TGTGCCAGCAGCCAAGATGAGGGTCGTGGCTACACCTTC,CASSQDEGRGYTF
TRBV3-1,.,.,TRBJ1-1,TGTGCCAGCAGCCAAGAATTGAACAGGGAAGCTTTCTTT,CASSQELNREAFF
TRBV7-9,few,TRBD1,TRBJ2-3,TGTGCCAGCAGACATGGACAGGGGTGGACAGATACGCAGTATTTT,CASRHGQGWTDTQYF
TRBV5-1,.,.,TRBJ1-5,TGCGCCAGTCCCGGATTATCCTCGGGGAATCAGCCCCAGCATTTT,CASPGLSSGNQPQHF
TRBV6-1,.,.,TRBJ2-7,TGTGCCAGCGGCCGCCCCCAGTCCGGCTACGAGCAGTACTTC,CASGRPQSGYEQYF
TRBV11-2,.,.,TRBJ2-7,TGTGCCAGCAGCTCGATTAGGGCAGGGGTGTACGAGCAGTACTTC,CASSSIRAGVYEQYF
TRBV30,few,TRBD2,TRBJ2-3,TGTGCCTGGAGTGTGGGGCTAGCGGGGGACGCAGATACGCAGTATTTT,CAWSVGLAGDADTQYF
TRBV12-5,.,.,TRBJ2-1,TGTGCTAGTCGAACCGGGTACAATGAGCAGTTCTTC,CASRTGYNEQFF
TRBV9,.,.,TRBJ2-2,TGTGCCAGCAGCACCGGACAAACAAACACCGGGGAGCTGTTTTTT,CASSTGQTNTGELFF
TRBV11-2,few,.,TRBJ1-2,TGTGCCAGCAGCTTACGGGATGACTATGGCTACACCTTC,CASSLRDDYGYTF
TRBV9,.,.,TRBJ2-7,TGTGCCAGCAGCGTGTATGGGGGTTCGGGCTACGAGCAGTACTTC,CASSVYGGSGYEQYF
TRBV7-6,.,.,TRBJ1-1,TGTGCCAGCAGTCCGTTTGGAATGAACACTGAAGCTTTCTTT,CASSPFGMNTEAFF
TRBV15,many,.,TRBJ1-6,TGTGCCACCAGCATCCCAAATTCACCCCTCCACTTT,CATSIPNSPLHF
TRBV6-2/TRBV6-3,.,.,TRBJ2-2,TGTGCCAGCAGTTCCTTGGCTCCCGGGGAGCTGTTTTTT,CASSSLAPGELFF
TRBV27,.,TRBD2,TRBJ2-3,TGTGCCAGCAACCCTAGCGGGGACACAGATACGCAGTATTTT,CASNPSGDTDTQYF
TRBV10-1,.,.,TRBJ1-1,TGCGCCAGCTCCTCCACGCCCTCCGGGGGGATGAACACTGAAGCTTTCTTT,CASSSTPSGGMNTEAFF
TRBV6-6,many,.,TRBJ1-4,TGTGCCAGCAGGGACGGAATTAATGAAAAACTGTTTTTT,CASRDGINEKLFF
TRBV6-5,few,TRBD1,TRBJ2-1,TGTGCCAGCAGTCTCCGGGACAGTAATGAGCAGTTCTTC,CASSLRDSNEQFF
TRBV5-1,few,.,TRBJ2-3,TGCGCCAGCAGCTTGGTCCCATCACCTAGCACAGATACGCAGTATTTT,CASSLVPSPSTDTQYF
TRBV9,.,.,TRBJ2-3,TGTGCCAGCAGCGTAGAAGGGGGTACGCAGTATTTT,CASSVEGGTQYF
TRBV19,few,.,TRBJ2-3,TGTGCCACCAGCAGGGTAACGTTGGATACGCAGTATTTT,CATSRVTLDTQYF
TRBV11-2,few,TRBD1,TRBJ1-1,TGTGCCAGCAGCCCCGGGACAGGGTTGTTTGAAACTGAAGCTTTCTTT,CASSPGTGLFETEAFF
TRBV7-6,few,.,TRBJ2-7,TGTGCCAGCAGCTTAAACAGGGCCCCCTACGAGCAGTACTTC,CASSLNRAPYEQYF
TRBV6-2/TRBV6-3,.,.,TRBJ1-1,TGTGCCAGCCAACTACAGGGACTAAAGAACACTGAAGCTTTCTTT,CASQLQGLKNTEAFF
TRBV28,few,TRBD1,TRBJ1-5,TGTGCCAGCAGCCCACGGACAGGAGGTAATCAGCCCCAGCATTTT,CASSPRTGGNQPQHF
TRBV7-3,few,.,TRBJ2-1,TGTGCCAGCAGCTTAACGGCAGGGTTAGGGAATGAGCAGTTCTTC,CASSLTAGLGNEQFF
TRBV24-1,few,TRBD1,TRBJ1-5,TGTGCCACCAGTGATTTGGACAGGGCCCAGCCCCAGCATTTT,CATSDLDRAQPQHF
TRBV30,few,TRBD1,TRBJ1-5,TGTGCCTGGAGTGTCGGGACAGCGAGCAATCAGCCCCAGCATTTT,CAWSVGTASNQPQHF
TRBV5-1,few,.,TRBJ2-5,TGCGCCAGCAGCTTTTTACCAGAAGAGACCCAGTACTTC,CASSFLPEETQYF
TRBV6-5,.,.,TRBJ1-6,TGTGCCAGCAGTTACAGTCAGGGCTTTGGTTCACCCCTCCACTTT,CASSYSQGFGSPLHF
TRBV7-8,few,.,TRBJ2-7,TGTGCCAGCAGCTTAGCTGGACAAATTCGCGAGCAGTACTTC,CASSLAGQIREQYF
TRBV4-1,few,.,TRBJ2-3,TGCGCCAGCAGCCAAGAATTGACGGACACAGATACGCAGTATTTT,CASSQELTDTDTQYF
TRBV3-1,many,.,TRBJ2-3,TGTGCCAGCACCGGTGGGGGGCCGATCAGCACAGATACGCAGTATTTT,CASTGGGPISTDTQYF
TRBV9,many,.,TRBJ1-2,TGTGCCAGCAGCCCCGCCGGGGATAGTGATGGCTACACCTTC,CASSPAGDSDGYTF
TRBV4-1,few,TRBD2,TRBJ2-5,TGCGCCAGCAGCCAAGATCCCGTGCTAGCGGGGGGCCTGTACTTC,CASSQDPVLAGGLYF
TRBV5-6,few,TRBD1,TRBJ2-7,TGTGCCAGCAGCTTGGGACAGGGATTCTACGAGCAGTACTTC,CASSLGQGFYEQYF
TRBV5-1,few,.,TRBJ2-3,TGCGCCAGCAGCTCTTGGGGAGAGTCAGATACGCAGTATTTT,CASSSWGESDTQYF